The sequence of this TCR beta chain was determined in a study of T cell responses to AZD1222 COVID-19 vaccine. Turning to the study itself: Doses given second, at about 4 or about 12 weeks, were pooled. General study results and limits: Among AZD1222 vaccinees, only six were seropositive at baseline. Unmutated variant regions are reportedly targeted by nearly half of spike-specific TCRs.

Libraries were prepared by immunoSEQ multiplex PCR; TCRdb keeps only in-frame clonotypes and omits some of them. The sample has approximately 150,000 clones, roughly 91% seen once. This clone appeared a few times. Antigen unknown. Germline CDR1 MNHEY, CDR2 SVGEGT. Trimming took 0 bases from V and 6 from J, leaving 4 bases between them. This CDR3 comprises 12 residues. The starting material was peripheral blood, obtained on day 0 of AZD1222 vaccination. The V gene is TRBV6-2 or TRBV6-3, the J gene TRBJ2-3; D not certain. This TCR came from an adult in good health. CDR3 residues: CASSYSMDTQYF. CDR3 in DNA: TGTGCCAGCAGTTACTCGATGGATACGCAGTATTTT.